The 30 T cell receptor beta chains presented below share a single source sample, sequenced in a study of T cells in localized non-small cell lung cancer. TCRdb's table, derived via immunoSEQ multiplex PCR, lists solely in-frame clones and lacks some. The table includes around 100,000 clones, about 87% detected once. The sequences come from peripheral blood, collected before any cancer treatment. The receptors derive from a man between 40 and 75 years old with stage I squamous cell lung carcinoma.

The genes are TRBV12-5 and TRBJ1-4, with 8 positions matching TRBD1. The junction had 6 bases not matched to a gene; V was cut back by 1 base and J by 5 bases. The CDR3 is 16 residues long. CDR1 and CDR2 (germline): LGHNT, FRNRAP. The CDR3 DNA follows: TGTGCTAGTGGTTTGGGACCGGGACAGGTAAATGAAAAACTGTTTTTT. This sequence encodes CASGLGPGQVNEKLFF.

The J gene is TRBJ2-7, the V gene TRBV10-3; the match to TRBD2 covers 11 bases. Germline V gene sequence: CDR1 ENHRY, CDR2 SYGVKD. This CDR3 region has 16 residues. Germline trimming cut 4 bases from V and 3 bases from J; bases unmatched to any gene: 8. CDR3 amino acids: CAISGLAGGVIYEQYF. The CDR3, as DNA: TGTGCCATCAGTGGGCTAGCGGGGGGAGTAATCTACGAGCAGTACTTC.

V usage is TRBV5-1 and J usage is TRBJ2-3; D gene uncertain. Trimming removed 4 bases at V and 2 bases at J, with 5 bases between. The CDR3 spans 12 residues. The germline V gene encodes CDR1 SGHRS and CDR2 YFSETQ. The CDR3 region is CASSAPTDTQYF. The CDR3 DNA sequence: TGCGCCAGCAGCGCCCCCACAGATACGCAGTATTTT.

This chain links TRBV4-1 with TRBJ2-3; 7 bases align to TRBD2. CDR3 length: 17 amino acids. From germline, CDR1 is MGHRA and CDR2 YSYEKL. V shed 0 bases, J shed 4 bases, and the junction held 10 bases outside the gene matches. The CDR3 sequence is CASSQEVAGRAADTQYF. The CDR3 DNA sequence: TGCGCCAGCAGCCAAGAGGTCGCAGGGAGGGCGGCAGATACGCAGTATTTT.

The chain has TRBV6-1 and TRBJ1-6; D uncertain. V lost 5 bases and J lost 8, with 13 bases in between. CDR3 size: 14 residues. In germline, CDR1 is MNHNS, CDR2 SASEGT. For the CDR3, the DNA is TGTGCCAGCAGTTCACTCGGGAGGGATTCACCCCTCCACTTT. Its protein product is CASSSLGRDSPLHF.

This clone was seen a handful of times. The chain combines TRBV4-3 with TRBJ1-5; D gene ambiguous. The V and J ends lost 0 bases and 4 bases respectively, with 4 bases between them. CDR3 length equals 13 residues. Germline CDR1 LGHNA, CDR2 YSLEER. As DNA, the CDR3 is TGCGCCAGCAGCCAAGATTGGAATCAGCCCCAGCATTTT. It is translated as CASSQDWNQPQHF.

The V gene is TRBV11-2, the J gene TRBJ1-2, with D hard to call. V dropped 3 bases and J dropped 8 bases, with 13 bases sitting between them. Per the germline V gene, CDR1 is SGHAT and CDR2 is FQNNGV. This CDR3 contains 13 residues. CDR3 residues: CASSFGEMGGYTF. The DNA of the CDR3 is TGTGCCAGCAGCTTTGGGGAGATGGGCGGCTACACCTTC.

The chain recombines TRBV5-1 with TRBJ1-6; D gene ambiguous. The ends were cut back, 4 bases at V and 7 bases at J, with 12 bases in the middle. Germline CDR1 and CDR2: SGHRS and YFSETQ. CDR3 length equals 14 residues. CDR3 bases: TGCGCCAGCAGCCCGGACGGGCAAAATTCACCCCTCCACTTT. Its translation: CASSPDGQNSPLHF.

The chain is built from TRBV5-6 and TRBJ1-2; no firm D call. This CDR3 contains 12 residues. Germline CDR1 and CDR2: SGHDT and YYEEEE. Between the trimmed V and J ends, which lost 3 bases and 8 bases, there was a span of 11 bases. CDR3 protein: CASSSSRQGYTF. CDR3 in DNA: TGTGCCAGCAGCTCCTCGCGGCAAGGCTACACCTTC.

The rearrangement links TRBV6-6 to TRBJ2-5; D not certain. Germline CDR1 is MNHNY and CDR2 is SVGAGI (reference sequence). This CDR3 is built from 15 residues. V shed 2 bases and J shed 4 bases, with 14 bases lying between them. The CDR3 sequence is CASSYRSYGLETQYF. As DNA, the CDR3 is TGTGCCAGCAGTTACAGGAGTTATGGATTAGAGACCCAGTACTTC.

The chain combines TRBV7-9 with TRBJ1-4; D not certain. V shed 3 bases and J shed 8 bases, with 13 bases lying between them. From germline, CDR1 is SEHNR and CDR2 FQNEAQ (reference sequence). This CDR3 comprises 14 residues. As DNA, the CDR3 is TGTGCCAGCAGCTTGGAGGGCCGAGGGGAAAAACTGTTTTTT. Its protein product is CASSLEGRGEKLFF.

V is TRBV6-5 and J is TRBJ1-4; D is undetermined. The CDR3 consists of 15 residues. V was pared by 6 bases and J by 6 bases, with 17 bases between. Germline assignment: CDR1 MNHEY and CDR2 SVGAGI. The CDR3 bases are TGTGCCAGCAGCCGGGGAGATAGCGAGTATGAAAAACTGTTTTTT. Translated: CASSRGDSEYEKLFF.

The CDR3 spells CASSAPGRQETQYF. In nucleotides, the CDR3 is TGTGCCAGCAGTGCACCGGGACGGCAAGAGACCCAGTACTTC. V and J are TRBV2 and TRBJ2-5; D is tentatively TRBD1 or TRBD2 (5 bases each). The germline V gene has CDR1 SNHLY and CDR2 FYNNEI. Trimming removed 4 bases from V and 2 bases from J, with 11 bases in between. The CDR3 length is 14 residues. The whole variable domain, filled in from reference TRBV2 and TRBJ2-5, reads EPEVTQTPSHQVTQMGQEVILRCVPISNHLYFYWYRQILGQKVEFLVSFYNNEISEKSEIFDDQFSVERPDGSNFTLKIRSTKLEDSAMYFCASSAPGRQETQYFGPGTRLLVL.

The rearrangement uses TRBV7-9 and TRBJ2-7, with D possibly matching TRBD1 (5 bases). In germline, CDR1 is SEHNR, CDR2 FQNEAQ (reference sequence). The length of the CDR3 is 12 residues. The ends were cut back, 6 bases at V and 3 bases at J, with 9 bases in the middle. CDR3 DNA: TGTGCCAGCAGTAACCAGGGCTACGAGCAGTACTTC. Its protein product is CASSNQGYEQYF.

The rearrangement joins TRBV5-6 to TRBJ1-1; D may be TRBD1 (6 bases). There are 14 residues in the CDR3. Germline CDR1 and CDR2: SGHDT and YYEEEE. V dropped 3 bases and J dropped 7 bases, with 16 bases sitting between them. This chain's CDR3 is CASSSINRQDEAFF. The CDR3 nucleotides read TGTGCCAGCAGCTCAATTAACCGACAGGATGAAGCTTTCTTT.

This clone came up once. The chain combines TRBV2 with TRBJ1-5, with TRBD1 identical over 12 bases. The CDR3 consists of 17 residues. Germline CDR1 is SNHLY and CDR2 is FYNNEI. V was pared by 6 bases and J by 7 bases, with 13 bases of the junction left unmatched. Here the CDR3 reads CASREAPTGTGGQPQHF. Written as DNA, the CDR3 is TGTGCCAGCAGGGAGGCACCTACCGGGACAGGGGGCCAGCCCCAGCATTTT.

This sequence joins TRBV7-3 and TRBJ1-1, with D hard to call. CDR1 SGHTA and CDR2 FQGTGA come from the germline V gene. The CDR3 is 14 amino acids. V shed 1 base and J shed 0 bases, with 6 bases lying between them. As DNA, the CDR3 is TGTGCCAGCAGCTTAAATGGGATGAACACTGAAGCTTTCTTT. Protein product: CASSLNGMNTEAFF.

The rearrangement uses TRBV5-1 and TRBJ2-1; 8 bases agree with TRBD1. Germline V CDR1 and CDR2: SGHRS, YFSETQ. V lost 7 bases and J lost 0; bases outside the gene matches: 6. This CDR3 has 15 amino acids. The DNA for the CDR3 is TGCGCCAGCGGGCAAGGACAGGGCTCCTACAATGAGCAGTTCTTC. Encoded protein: CASGQGQGSYNEQFF.

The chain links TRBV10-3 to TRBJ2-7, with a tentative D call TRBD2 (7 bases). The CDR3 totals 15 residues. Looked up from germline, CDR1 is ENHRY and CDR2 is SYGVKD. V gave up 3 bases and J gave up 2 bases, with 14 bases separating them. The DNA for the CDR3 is TGTGCCATCAGTGAAGGGGGGGACATGACCTACGAGCAGTACTTC. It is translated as CAISEGGDMTYEQYF.

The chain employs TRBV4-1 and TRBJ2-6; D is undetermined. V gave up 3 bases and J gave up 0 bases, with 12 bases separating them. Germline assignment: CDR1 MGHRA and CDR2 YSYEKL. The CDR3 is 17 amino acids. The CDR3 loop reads CASSQPVGYSGANVLTF. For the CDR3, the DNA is TGCGCCAGCAGCCAGCCGGTTGGGTACTCTGGGGCCAACGTCCTGACTTTC.

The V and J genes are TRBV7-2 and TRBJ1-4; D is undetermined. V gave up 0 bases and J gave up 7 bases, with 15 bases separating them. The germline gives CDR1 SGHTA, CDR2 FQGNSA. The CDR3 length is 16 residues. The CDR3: CASSLAIGEPGEKLFF. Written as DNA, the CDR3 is TGTGCCAGCAGCTTAGCAATCGGGGAGCCAGGTGAAAAACTGTTTTTT.

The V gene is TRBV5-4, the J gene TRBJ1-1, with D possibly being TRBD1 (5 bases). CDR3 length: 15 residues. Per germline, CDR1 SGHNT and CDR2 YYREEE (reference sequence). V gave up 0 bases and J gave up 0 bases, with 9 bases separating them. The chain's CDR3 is CASSLAEGMNTEAFF. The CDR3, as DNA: TGTGCCAGCAGCTTGGCAGAGGGGATGAACACTGAAGCTTTCTTT.

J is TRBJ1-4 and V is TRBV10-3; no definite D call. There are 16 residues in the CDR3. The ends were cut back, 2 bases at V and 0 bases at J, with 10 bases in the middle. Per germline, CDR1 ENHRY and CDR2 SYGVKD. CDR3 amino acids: CAISETGEATNEKLFF. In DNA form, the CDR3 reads TGTGCCATCAGTGAGACCGGGGAAGCAACTAATGAAAAACTGTTTTTT.

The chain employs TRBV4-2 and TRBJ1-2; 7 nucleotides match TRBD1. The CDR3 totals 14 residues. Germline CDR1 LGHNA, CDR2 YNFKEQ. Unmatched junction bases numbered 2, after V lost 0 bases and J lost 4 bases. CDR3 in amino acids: CASSQDRGVYGYTF. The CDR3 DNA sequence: TGTGCCAGCAGCCAAGACAGGGGGGTCTATGGCTACACCTTC.

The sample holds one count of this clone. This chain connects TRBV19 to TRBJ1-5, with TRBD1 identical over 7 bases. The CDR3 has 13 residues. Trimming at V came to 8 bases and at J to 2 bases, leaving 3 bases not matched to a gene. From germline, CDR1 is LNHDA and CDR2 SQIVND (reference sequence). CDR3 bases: TGTGCCAGTGGCGGGACAGGCAATCAGCCCCAGCATTTT. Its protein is CASGGTGNQPQHF.

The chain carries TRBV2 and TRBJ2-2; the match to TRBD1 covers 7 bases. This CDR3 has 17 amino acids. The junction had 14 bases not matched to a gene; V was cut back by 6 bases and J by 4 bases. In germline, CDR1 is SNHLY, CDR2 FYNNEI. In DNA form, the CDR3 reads TGTGCCAGCAGACAACAGGGGCCCGGGGCTTTCACCGGGGAGCTGTTTTTT. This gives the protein CASRQQGPGAFTGELFF.

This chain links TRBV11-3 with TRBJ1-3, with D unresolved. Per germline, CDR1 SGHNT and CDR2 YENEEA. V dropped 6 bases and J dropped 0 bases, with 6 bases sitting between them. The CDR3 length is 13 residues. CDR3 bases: TGTGCCAGCAGTTTACGCTCTGGAAACACCATATATTTT. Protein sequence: CASSLRSGNTIYF.

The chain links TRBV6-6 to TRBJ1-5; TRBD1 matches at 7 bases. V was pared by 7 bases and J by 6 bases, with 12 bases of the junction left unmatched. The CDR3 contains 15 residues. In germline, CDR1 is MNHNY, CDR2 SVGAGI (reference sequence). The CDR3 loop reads CASTRRQGGVQPQHF. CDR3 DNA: TGTGCCAGCACCCGAAGACAGGGTGGGGTTCAGCCCCAGCATTTT.

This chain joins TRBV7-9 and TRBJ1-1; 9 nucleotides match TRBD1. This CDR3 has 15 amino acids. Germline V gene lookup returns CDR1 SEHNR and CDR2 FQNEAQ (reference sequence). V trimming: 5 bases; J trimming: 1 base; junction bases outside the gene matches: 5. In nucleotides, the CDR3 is TGTGCCAGCAGCCCCGGGACAGGGTGGAACACTGAAGCTTTCTTT. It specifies CASSPGTGWNTEAFF.

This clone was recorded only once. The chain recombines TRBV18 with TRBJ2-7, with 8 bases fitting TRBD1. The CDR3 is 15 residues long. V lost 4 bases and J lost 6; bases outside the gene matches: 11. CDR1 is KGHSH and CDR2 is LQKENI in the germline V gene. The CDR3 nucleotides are TGTGCCAGCTCACACTCAGGGGACAGGCCCACCGAGCAGTACTTC. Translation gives CASSHSGDRPTEQYF.